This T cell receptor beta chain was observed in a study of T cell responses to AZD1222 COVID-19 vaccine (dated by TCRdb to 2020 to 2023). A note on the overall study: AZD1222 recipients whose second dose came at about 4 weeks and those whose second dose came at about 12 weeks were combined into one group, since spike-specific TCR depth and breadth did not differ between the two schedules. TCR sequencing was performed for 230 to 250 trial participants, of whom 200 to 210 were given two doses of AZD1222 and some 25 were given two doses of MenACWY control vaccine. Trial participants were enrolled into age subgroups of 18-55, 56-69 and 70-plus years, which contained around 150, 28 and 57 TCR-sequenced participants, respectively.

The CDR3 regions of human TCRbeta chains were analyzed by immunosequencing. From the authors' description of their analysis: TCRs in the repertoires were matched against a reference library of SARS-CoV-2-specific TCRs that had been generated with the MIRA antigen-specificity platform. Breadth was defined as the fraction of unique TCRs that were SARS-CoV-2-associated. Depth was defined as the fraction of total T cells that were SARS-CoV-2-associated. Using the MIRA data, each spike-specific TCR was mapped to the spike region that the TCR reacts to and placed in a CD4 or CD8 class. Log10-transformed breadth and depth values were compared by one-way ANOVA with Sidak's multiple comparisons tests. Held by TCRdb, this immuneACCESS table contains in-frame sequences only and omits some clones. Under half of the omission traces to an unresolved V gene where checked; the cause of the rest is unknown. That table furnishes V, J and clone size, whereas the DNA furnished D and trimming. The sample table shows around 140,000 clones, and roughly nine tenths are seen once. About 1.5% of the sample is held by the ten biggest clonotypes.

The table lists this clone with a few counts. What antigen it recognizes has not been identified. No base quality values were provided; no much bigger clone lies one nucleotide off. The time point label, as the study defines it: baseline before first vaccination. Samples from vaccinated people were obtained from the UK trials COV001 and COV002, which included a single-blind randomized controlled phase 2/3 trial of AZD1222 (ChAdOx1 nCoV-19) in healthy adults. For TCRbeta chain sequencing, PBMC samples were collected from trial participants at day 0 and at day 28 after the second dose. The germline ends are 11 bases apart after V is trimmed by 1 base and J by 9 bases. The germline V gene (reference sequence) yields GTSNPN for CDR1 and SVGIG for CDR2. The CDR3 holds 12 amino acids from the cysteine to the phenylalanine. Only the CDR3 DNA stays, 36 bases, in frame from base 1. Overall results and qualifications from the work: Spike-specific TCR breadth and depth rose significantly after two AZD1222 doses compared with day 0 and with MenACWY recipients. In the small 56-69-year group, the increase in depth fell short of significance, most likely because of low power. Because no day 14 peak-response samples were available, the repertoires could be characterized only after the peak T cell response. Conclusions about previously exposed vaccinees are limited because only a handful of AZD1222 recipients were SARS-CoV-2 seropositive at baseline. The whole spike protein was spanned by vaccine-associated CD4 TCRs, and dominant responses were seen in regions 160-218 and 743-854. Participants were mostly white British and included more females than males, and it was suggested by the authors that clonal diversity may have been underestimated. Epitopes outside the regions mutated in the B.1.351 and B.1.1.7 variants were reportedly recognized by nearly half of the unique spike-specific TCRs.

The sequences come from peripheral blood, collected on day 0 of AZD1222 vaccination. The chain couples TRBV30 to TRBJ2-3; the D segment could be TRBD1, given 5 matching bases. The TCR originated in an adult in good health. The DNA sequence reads TGTGCCTGGAGTGGGAGCAGGGAAACGCAGTATTTT. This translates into CAWSGSRETQYF.